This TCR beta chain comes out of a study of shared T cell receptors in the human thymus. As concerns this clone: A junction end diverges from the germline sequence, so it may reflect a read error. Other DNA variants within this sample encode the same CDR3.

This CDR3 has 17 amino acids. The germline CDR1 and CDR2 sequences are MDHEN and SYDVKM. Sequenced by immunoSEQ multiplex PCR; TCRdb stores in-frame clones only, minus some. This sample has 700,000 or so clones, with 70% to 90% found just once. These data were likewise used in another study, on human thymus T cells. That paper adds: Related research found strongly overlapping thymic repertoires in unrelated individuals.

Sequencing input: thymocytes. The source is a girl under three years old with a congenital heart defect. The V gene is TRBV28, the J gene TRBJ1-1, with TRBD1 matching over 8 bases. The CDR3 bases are TGTGCCACCATGACGGCGGGACAGGACGAGATGAACACTGAGGCTTTCTTT. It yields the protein CATMTAGQDEMNTEAFF.